What follows are 6 T cell receptor beta chains derived from one specimen sequenced in a study of T cells in Graves' hyperthyroidism and ophthalmopathy. What was amplified from RNA transcripts were TCR beta CDR3 regions. First-round RT-PCR of the TCR CDR3 relied on the HTBI primer set. One entry per CDR3 protein results from TCRdb running MiXCR on the multiplex PCR reads. The repertoire holds approximately 700,000 distinct CDR3 sequences, with over 40% as singletons. The sequenced sample was peripheral blood or thyroid tissue (not recorded which). These TCRs come from an adult man with Graves' disease, either hyperthyroidism or ophthalmopathy (not recorded which).

This clonotype was found a few times. The genes are TRBV6-5 and TRBJ2-7; 7 bases are a match to TRBD1. The CDR3 is 15 amino acids. Per the germline V gene, CDR1 is MNHEY and CDR2 is SVGAGI. J lost 2 bases, V lost 2 bases, and 6 bases had no gene match. CDR3 coding DNA: TGTGCCAGCAGTTACGCCCAGGGGGTTACCTACGAGCAGTACTTC. Protein sequence: CASSYAQGVTYEQYF.

In regard to this clonotype: An end of the junction does not agree with germline; a read error may underlie this. The chain couples TRBV2 to TRBJ2-7; TRBD1 might be the D (6 bases). Germline V gene lookup returns CDR1 SNHLY and CDR2 FYNNEI. CDR3 length equals 14 residues. CDR3 in amino acids: CASSFRTETYEQYF. The CDR3 nucleotides are TGCGCCAGCAGCTTCCGGACAGAAACCTACGAGCAGTACTTC.

This clonotype was detected a few times. The V call is TRBV7-2, the J call TRBJ1-1; D might be TRBD1 (6 bases). CDR1 and CDR2 (germline): SGHTA, FQGNSA. There are 14 residues in the CDR3. Trimming pared 10 bases from V and 2 bases from J, leaving 17 bases between. The CDR3 DNA reads TGTGCCACAGCGGGAGTAGGGGGTAACACTGAAGCTTTCTTT. Amino acid sequence: CATAGVGGNTEAFF.

J is TRBJ2-7 and V is TRBV12-3 or TRBV12-4, with TRBD1 as a possible D gene (6 bases). V was clipped by 6 bases and J by 1 base, with 13 bases between them. This CDR3 region has 14 residues. CDR3 loop: CASSTGTPSYEQYF. In DNA form, the CDR3 reads TGTGCCAGCAGCACCGGGACACCATCCTACGAGCAGTACTTC.

V usage is TRBV7-2 and J usage is TRBJ1-2; no clear D. V shed 6 bases and J shed 7 bases, with 18 bases lying between them. Germline CDR1 SGHTA, CDR2 FQGNSA. The CDR3 contains 14 residues. CDR3 DNA sequence: TGTGCCAGCAGGTCCGGCTTGTTAGTCGGTGGCTACACCTTC. Protein product: CASRSGLLVGGYTF.

This clonotype was picked up many times. The V call is TRBV10-3, the J call TRBJ1-4; D is uncertain. The CDR3 contains 14 residues. Germline values: CDR1 ENHRY, CDR2 SYGVKD. The V and J ends lost 2 bases and 4 bases respectively, with 8 bases between them. CDR3 sequence (DNA): TGTGCCATCAGTGAGGACAACGTTAATGAAAAACTGTTTTTT. Translation gives CAISEDNVNEKLFF.